These T cell receptor beta chains were read from a single sample in a study of blood T cell repertoires in COVID-19. Data came from immunoSEQ multiplex PCR; TCRdb stores just in-frame clones and leaves some out. The repertoire holds more than 60,000 clones, with roughly nine tenths as singletons. The sequencing input was peripheral blood. Receptors were obtained from a woman older than 75 with active or convalescent COVID-19. Each CDR3 is given with its conserved first and last residue. Fields, in order: V gene, clone size, J gene, D gene, CDR3 DNA, CDR3 protein. D genes are given only for firm matches. Clone size is shown for a subset of rows, as once, few, many or a class of expanded clone.

v_call: TRBV6-2/TRBV6-3; clone_size: -; j_call: TRBJ2-2; d_call: TRBD1; cdr3_nt: TGTGCCAGCAGTAAACAGGGGTCGAACACCGGGGAGCTGTTTTTT; cdr3_aa: CASSKQGSNTGELFF
v_call: TRBV12-3/TRBV12-4; clone_size: -; j_call: TRBJ1-4; d_call: -; cdr3_nt: TGTGCCAGCAGGGGCAGGAATGAAAAACTGTTTTTT; cdr3_aa: CASRGRNEKLFF
v_call: TRBV6-5; clone_size: once; j_call: TRBJ2-1; d_call: TRBD2; cdr3_nt: TGTGCCAGCAGTTACTCCCTGCGGGGGGGCCGGGGGGAGCAGTTCTTC; cdr3_aa: CASSYSLRGGRGEQFF
v_call: TRBV5-5; clone_size: -; j_call: TRBJ2-2; d_call: -; cdr3_nt: TGTGCCAGCAGCTTGCCAGGGCCTTTCACCGGGGAGCTGTTTTTT; cdr3_aa: CASSLPGPFTGELFF
v_call: TRBV6-5; clone_size: -; j_call: TRBJ1-1; d_call: -; cdr3_nt: TGTGCCAGCAGTCAAACCGGGATAGTGGCTTTCTTT; cdr3_aa: CASSQTGIVAFF
v_call: TRBV19; clone_size: -; j_call: TRBJ2-7; d_call: -; cdr3_nt: TGTGCCAGTAGTATGGGTCAGGGGTACGAGCAGTACTTC; cdr3_aa: CASSMGQGYEQYF
v_call: TRBV2; clone_size: -; j_call: TRBJ2-3; d_call: -; cdr3_nt: TGTGCCAGCCTTAGGGACACCACAGATACGCAGTATTTT; cdr3_aa: CASLRDTTDTQYF
v_call: TRBV18; clone_size: -; j_call: TRBJ2-5; d_call: -; cdr3_nt: TGTGCCAGCTCACCGATAGGGGGAGAGACCCAGTACTTC; cdr3_aa: CASSPIGGETQYF
v_call: TRBV11-3; clone_size: -; j_call: TRBJ2-3; d_call: -; cdr3_nt: TGTGCCAGCAGCCACGACAGTAGCACAGATACGCAGTATTTT; cdr3_aa: CASSHDSSTDTQYF
v_call: TRBV12-3/TRBV12-4; clone_size: -; j_call: TRBJ1-1; d_call: -; cdr3_nt: TGTGCCAGCAGTTTCGGACAGAACACTGAAGCTTTCTTT; cdr3_aa: CASSFGQNTEAFF
v_call: TRBV7-2; clone_size: -; j_call: TRBJ2-5; d_call: TRBD1; cdr3_nt: TGTGCCAGCAGCCCGGGACAGGGGGGGGAGACCCAGTACTTC; cdr3_aa: CASSPGQGGETQYF
v_call: TRBV30; clone_size: -; j_call: TRBJ2-2; d_call: TRBD2; cdr3_nt: TGTGCCTGGATCAGCGGCGGGGGTCACACCGGGGAGCTGTTTTTT; cdr3_aa: CAWISGGGHTGELFF
v_call: TRBV6-1; clone_size: -; j_call: TRBJ1-2; d_call: -; cdr3_nt: TGTGCCAGCAGTGATGAGAGGATTACTAACTATGGCTACACCTTC; cdr3_aa: CASSDERITNYGYTF
v_call: TRBV5-1; clone_size: -; j_call: TRBJ2-3; d_call: -; cdr3_nt: TGCGCCAGCAGCTTGGTCCCCTCAACTAGCTTGCGAGGCACAGATACGCAGTATTTT; cdr3_aa: CASSLVPSTSLRGTDTQYF
v_call: TRBV14; clone_size: -; j_call: TRBJ2-7; d_call: -; cdr3_nt: TGTGCCAGCAGCCAGCACATTTACGAGCAGTACTTC; cdr3_aa: CASSQHIYEQYF
v_call: TRBV29-1; clone_size: -; j_call: TRBJ1-5; d_call: TRBD1; cdr3_nt: TGCAGCGCAATGACAGGGTCTAATCAGCCCCAGCATTTT; cdr3_aa: CSAMTGSNQPQHF
v_call: TRBV6-5; clone_size: -; j_call: TRBJ1-1; d_call: TRBD1; cdr3_nt: TGTGCCAGCAGTTCCTTGACAGGGGGACTGATGGCTTTCTTT; cdr3_aa: CASSSLTGGLMAFF
v_call: TRBV6-5; clone_size: few; j_call: TRBJ2-2; d_call: TRBD1; cdr3_nt: TGTGCCAGCAGTCGACAGGGGATGGACACCGGGGAGCTGTTTTTT; cdr3_aa: CASSRQGMDTGELFF
v_call: TRBV3-1/TRBV3-2; clone_size: -; j_call: TRBJ2-3; d_call: TRBD2; cdr3_nt: TGTGCCAGCAGCCAACTTCCGGGACTAGCGGGCTATACGCAGTATTTT; cdr3_aa: CASSQLPGLAGYTQYF
v_call: TRBV28; clone_size: once; j_call: TRBJ1-2; d_call: -; cdr3_nt: TGTGCCAGCACTCTTTGGGGAGGACCAGGCACCTTC; cdr3_aa: CASTLWGGPGTF
v_call: TRBV3-1/TRBV3-2; clone_size: few; j_call: TRBJ2-7; d_call: TRBD1; cdr3_nt: TGTGCCAGCAGCCGGGGACAGGCCTCCTACGAGCAGTACTTC; cdr3_aa: CASSRGQASYEQYF
v_call: TRBV11-3; clone_size: -; j_call: TRBJ1-4; d_call: TRBD1; cdr3_nt: TGTGCCAGCAGCAAGACAGGGATGGGGGAAAAACTGTTTTTT; cdr3_aa: CASSKTGMGEKLFF
v_call: TRBV4-1; clone_size: few; j_call: TRBJ1-2; d_call: TRBD1; cdr3_nt: TGCGCCAGCAGCCAAGCCGACAGGGGGCCCGGCTACACCTTC; cdr3_aa: CASSQADRGPGYTF